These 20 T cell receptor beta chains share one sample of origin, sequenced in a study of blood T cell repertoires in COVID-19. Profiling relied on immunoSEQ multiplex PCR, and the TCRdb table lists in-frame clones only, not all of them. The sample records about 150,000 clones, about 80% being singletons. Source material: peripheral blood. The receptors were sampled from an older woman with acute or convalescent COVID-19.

This chain's CDR3 is CASVGQPREQFF. Written as DNA, the CDR3 is TGTGCCAGTGTAGGACAGCCTCGGGAGCAGTTCTTC. V usage is TRBV19 and J usage is TRBJ2-1; D perhaps matches TRBD1 (6 bases). This CDR3 region has 12 residues. The V gene's germline CDR1 is LNHDA and CDR2 SQIVND (reference sequence). Trimming removed 8 bases at V and 10 bases at J, with 15 bases between.

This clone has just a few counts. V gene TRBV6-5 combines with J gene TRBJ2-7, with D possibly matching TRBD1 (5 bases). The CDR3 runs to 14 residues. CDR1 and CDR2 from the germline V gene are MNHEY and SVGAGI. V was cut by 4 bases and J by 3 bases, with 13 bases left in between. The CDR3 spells CASSSQTVIYEQYF. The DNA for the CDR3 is TGTGCCAGCAGTTCCCAGACAGTTATCTACGAGCAGTACTTC.

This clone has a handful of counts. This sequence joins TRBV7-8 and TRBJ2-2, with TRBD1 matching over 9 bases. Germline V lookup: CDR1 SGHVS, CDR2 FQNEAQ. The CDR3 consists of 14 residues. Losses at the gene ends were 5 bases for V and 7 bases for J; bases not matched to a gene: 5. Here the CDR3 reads CASSQTGGSGELFF. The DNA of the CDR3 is TGTGCCAGCAGCCAGACAGGGGGAAGCGGGGAGCTGTTTTTT.

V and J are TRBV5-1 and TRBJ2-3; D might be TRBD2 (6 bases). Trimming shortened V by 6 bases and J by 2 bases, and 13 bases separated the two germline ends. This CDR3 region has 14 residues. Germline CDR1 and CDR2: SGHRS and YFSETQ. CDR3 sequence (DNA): TGCGCCAGCAATCGGGGGACCTACACAGATACGCAGTATTTT. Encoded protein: CASNRGTYTDTQYF.

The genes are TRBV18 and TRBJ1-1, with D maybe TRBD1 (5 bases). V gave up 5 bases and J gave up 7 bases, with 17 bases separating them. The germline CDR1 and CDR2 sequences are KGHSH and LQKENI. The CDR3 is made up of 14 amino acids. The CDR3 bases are TGTGCCAGCTCAGTCCTAGATGGGGCCGATGAAGCTTTCTTT. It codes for CASSVLDGADEAFF. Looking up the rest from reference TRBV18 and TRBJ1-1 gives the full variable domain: NAGVMQNPRHLVRRRGQEARLRCSPMKGHSHVYWYRQLPEEGLKFMVYLQKENIIDESGMPKERFSAEFPKEGPSILRIQQVVRGDSAAYFCASSVLDGADEAFFGQGTRLTVV.

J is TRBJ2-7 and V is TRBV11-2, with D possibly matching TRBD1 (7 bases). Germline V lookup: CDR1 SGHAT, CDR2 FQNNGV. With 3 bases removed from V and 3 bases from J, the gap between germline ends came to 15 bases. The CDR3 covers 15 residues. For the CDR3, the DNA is TGTGCCAGCAGCTTCGGCGGGACAGCGAGCTACGAGCAGTACGTC. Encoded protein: CASSFGGTASYEQYV.

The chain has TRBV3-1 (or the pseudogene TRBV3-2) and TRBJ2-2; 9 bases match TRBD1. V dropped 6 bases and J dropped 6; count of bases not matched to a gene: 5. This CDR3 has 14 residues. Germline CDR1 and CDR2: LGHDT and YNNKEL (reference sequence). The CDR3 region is CASRTGGGAGELFF. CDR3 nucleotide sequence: TGTGCCAGCAGGACAGGGGGTGGTGCCGGGGAGCTGTTTTTT.

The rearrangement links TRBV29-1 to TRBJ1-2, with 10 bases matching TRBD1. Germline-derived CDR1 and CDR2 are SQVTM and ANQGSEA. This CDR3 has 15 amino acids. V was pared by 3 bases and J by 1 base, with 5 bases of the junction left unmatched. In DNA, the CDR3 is TGCAGCGTTGACCGGGACAGGGGACATAACTATGGCTACACCTTC. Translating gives CSVDRDRGHNYGYTF.

CDR3 DNA sequence: TGTGCCTGGGGACCCGGGACAGGCAACGAAAAACTGTTTTTT. Translation: CAWGPGTGNEKLFF. This chain connects TRBV30 to TRBJ1-4; TRBD1 agrees at 8 bases. The trim removed 5 bases at V and 8 bases at J, leaving 10 bases unmatched. CDR1 and CDR2 from the germline V gene are GTSNPN and SVGIG (reference sequence). This CDR3 comprises 14 residues.

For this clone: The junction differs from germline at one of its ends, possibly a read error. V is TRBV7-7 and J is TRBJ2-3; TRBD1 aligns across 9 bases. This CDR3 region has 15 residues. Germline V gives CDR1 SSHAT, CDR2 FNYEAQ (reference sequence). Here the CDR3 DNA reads TGTGCTAGCAGCTTACAGGGGGCTCCCACAGATACGCAGTATTTT. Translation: CASSLQGAPTDTQYF.

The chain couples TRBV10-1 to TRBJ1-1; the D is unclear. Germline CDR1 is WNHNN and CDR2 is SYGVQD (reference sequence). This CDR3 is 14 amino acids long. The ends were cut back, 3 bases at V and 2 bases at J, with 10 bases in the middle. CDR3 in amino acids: CASSDRTGNTEAFF. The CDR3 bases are TGCGCCAGCAGTGATCGGACGGGAAACACTGAAGCTTTCTTT.

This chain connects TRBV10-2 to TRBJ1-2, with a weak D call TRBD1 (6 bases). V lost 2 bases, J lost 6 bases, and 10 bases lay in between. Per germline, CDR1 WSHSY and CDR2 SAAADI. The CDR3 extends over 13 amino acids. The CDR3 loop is CASSENQGNGYTF. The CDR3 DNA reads TGCGCCAGCAGTGAGAACCAGGGGAATGGCTACACCTTC.

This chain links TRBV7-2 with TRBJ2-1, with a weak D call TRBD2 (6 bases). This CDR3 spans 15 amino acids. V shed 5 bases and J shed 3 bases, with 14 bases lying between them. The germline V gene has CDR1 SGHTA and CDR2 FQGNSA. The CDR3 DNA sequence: TGTGCCAGCAGCCTACTAAGGACTATCTACAATGAGCAGTTCTTC. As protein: CASSLLRTIYNEQFF.

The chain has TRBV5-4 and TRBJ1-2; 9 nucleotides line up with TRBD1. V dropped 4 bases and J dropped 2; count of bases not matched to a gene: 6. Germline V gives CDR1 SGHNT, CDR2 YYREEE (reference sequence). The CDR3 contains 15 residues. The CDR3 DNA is TGTGCCAGCAGCCTAAATGACAGGGGGAACTATGGCTACACCTTC. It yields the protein CASSLNDRGNYGYTF.

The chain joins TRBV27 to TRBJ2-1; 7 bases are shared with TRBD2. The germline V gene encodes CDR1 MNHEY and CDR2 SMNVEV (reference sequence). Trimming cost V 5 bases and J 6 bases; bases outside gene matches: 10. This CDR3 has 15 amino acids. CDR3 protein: CASSPSGSSGNEQFF. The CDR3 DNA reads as TGTGCCAGCAGTCCTTCGGGGTCTAGCGGCAATGAGCAGTTCTTC.

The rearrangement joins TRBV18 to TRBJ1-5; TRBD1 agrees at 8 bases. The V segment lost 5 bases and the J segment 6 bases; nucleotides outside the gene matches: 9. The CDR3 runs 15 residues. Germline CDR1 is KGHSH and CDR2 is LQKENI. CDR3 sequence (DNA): TGTGCCAGCTCAGGACGGACAGGGAATGGTCAGCCCCAGCATTTT. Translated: CASSGRTGNGQPQHF. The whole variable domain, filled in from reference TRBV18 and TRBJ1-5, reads NAGVMQNPRHLVRRRGQEARLRCSPMKGHSHVYWYRQLPEEGLKFMVYLQKENIIDESGMPKERFSAEFPKEGPSILRIQQVVRGDSAAYFCASSGRTGNGQPQHFGDGTRLSIL.

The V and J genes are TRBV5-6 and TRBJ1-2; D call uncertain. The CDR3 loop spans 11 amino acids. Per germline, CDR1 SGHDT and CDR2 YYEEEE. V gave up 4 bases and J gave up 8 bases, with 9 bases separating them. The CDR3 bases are TGTGCCAGCAGCCTCGGGTTGGGCTACACCTTC. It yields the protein CASSLGLGYTF.

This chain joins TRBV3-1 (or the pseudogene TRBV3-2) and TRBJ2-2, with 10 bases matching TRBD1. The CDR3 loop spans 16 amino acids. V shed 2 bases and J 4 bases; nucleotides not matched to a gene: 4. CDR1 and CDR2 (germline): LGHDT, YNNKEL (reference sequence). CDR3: CASSQQDRGFTGELFF. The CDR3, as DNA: TGTGCCAGCAGCCAACAGGACAGGGGGTTCACCGGGGAGCTGTTTTTT.

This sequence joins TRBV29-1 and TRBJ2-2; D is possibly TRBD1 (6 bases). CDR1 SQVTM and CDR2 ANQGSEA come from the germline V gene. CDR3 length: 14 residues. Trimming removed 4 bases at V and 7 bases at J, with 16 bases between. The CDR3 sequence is CSVGGPGVSGELFF. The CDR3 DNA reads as TGCAGCGTTGGTGGCCCAGGGGTTAGCGGGGAGCTGTTTTTT.

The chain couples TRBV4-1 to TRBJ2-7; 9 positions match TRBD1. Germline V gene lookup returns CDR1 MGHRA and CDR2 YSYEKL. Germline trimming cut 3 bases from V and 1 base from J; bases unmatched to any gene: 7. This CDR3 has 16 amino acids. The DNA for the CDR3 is TGCGCCAGCAGCCAGTCGACAGGGGGAAAGTCCTACGAGCAGTACTTC. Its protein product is CASSQSTGGKSYEQYF.